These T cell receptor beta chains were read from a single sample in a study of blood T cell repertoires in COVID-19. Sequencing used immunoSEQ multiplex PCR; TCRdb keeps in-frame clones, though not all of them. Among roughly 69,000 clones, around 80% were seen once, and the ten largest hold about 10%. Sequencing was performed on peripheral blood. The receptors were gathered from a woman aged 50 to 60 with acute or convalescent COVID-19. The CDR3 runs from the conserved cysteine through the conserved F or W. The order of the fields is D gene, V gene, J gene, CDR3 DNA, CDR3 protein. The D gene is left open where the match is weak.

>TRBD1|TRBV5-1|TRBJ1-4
TGCGCCAGCAACTCCGGGACAGGGAATGAAAAACTGTTTTTT
CASNSGTGNEKLFF
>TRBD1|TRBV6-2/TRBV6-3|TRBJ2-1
TGTGCCAGCAGTTTGGGACAGGGGGACCTCAATGAGCAGTTCTTC
CASSLGQGDLNEQFF
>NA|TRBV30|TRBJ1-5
TGTGCCTGGAGTCATTCGGGGAGTTTTAATAGCAATCAGCCCCAGCATTTT
CAWSHSGSFNSNQPQHF
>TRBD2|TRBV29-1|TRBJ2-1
TGCAGCGTTGTCCTAGCGGAGGGCCTACTGAGCTCCTACAATGAGCAGTTCTTC
CSVVLAEGLLSSYNEQFF
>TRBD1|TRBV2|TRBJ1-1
TGTGCCAGCAGTGTGGGGCAGGGGGCGGGAAGGAATGAAGCTTTCTTT
CASSVGQGAGRNEAFF
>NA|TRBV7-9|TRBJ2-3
TGTGCCAGCAGCTTGGAGGGGGGGACTGCGCAGTATTTT
CASSLEGGTAQYF
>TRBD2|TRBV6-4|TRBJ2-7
TGTGCCAGAGGGACTAGCGGGAGGAGCTCCTACGAGCAGTACTTC
CARGTSGRSSYEQYF
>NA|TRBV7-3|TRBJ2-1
TGTGCCAGCAGCGGCGGGACTCCCTACAATGAGCAGTTCTTC
CASSGGTPYNEQFF
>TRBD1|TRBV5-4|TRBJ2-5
TGTGCCAGCAGCGACTACCGACAGGGTAGCGCGGAGACCCAGTACTTC
CASSDYRQGSAETQYF
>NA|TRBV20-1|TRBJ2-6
TGCAGTGCTACTGAACAGGGGGCCAACGTCCTGACTTTC
CSATEQGANVLTF